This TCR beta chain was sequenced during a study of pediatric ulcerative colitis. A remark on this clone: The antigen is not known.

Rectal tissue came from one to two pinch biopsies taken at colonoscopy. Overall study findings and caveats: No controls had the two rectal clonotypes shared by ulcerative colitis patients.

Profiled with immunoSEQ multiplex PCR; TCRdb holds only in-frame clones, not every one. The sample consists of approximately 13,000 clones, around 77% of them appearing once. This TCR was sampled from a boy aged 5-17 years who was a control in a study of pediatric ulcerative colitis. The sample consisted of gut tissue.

The CDR3 nucleotides are TGTGCCAGCAGCTTAGAGGCGGGTTCTCAGCCCCAGCATTTT. Its protein is CASSLEAGSQPQHF. The chain carries TRBV7-2 and TRBJ1-5; no clear D gene. Germline lookup yields CDR1 SGHTA and CDR2 FQGNSA. The V end was cut by 1 base, the J end by 6 bases, with 10 bases between. The CDR3 has 14 residues.